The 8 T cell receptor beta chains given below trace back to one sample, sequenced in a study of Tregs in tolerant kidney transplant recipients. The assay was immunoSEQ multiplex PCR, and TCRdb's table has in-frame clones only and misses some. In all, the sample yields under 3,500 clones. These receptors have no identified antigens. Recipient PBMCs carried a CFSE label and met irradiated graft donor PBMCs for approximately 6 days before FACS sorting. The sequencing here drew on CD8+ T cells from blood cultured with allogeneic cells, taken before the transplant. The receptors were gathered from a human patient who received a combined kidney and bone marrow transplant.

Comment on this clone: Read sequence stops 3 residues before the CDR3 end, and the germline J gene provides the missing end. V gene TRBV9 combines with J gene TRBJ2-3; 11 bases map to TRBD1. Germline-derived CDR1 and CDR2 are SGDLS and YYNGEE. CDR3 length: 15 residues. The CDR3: CASSYSWGQGVTQYF. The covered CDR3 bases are TGTGCCAGCAGCTACTCTTGGGGACAGGGGGTGACG.

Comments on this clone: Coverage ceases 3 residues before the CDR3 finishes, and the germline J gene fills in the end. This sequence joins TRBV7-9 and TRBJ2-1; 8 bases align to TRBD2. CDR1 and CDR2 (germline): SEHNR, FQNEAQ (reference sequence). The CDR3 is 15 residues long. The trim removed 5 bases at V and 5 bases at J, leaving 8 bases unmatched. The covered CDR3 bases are TGTGCCAGCAGCCCAAGCCTAGCGGGTAACAATGAG. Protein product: CASSPSLAGNNE. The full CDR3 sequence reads CASSPSLAGNNEQFF.

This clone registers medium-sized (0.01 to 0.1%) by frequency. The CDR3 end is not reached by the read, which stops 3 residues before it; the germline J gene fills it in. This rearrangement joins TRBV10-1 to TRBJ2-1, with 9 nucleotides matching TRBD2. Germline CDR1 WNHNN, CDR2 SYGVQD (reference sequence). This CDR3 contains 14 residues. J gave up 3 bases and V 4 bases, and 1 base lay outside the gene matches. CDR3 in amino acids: CASSVTSGYNEQFF. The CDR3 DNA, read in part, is TGCGCCAGCAGTGTGACTAGCGGCTACAATGAG.

The CDR3 protein is CASSLDGPQHF. The DNA read from the CDR3 is TGTGCCAGCAGCTTAGACGGGCCC. The chain links TRBV13 to TRBJ1-5, with unresolved D. The read terminates 3 residues ahead of where the CDR3 ends, so the germline J gene completes it. Germline V lookup: CDR1 PRHDT, CDR2 FYEKMQ (reference sequence). Trimming took off 1 base at V and 9 bases at J, with 4 bases between the two ends. The CDR3 loop spans 11 amino acids. Together with reference TRBV13 and TRBJ1-5, the CDR3 gives the full variable domain: AAGVIQSPRHLIKEKRETATLKCYPIPRHDTVYWYQQGPGQDPQFLISFYEKMQSDKGSIPDRFSAQQFSDYHSELNMSSLELGDSALYFCASSLDGPQHFGDGTRLSIL.

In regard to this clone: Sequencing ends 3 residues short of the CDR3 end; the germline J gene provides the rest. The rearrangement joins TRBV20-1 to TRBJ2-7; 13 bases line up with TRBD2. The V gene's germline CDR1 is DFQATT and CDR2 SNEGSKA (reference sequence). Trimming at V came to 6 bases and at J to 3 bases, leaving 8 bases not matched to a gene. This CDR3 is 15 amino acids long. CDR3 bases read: TGCAGTGCCCGCGGACTAGCGGGAGTTTACTACGAG. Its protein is CSARGLAGVYYE. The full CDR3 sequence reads CSARGLAGVYYEQYF.

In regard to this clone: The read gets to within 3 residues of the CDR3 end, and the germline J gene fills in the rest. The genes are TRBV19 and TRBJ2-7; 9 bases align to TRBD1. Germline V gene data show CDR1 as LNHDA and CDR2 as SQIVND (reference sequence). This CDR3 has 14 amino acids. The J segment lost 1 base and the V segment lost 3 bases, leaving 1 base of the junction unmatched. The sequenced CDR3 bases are TGTGCCAGTAGTATCGGGACAGGGTCCTACGAG. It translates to CASSIGTGSYE. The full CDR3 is CASSIGTGSYEQYF.

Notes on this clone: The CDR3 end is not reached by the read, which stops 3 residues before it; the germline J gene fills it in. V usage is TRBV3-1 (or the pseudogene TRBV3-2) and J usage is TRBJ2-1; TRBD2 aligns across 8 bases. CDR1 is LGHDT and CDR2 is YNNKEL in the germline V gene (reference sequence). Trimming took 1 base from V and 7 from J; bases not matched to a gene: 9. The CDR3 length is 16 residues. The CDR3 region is CASSQVAGGSRNEQFF. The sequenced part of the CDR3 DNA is TGTGCCAGCAGCCAAGTGGCGGGGGGCTCACGGAATGAG.

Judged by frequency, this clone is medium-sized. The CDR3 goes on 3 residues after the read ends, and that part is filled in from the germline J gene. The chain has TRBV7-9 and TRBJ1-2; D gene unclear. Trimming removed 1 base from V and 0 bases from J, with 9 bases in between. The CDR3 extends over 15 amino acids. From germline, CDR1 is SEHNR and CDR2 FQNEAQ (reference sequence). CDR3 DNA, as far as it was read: TGTGCCAGCAGCTTAGAAAACCGCGCTAACTATGGC. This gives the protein CASSLENRANYG. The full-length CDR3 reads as CASSLENRANYGYTF.